A single TCR beta chain is shown here with its context. Its specificity is not known. There are 15 residues in the CDR3. V lost 3 bases and J 3 bases, leaving 16 bases between the germline ends. Germline loops: CDR1 SGHRS, CDR2 YFSETQ. TCRdb recomputed calls from the 5' RACE reads with MiXCR, one row per CDR3 protein. The data contain about 60,000 distinct CDR3 sequences, roughly 7.9% of them seen just once; the ten biggest clones take up about 16%. These data belong to a study of spatial heterogeneity in lung cancer. As for time point: sample taken at primary tumor resection. Sequencing of whole RNA from tumor, nontumor lung or frozen PBMC involved no sorting. General observations from the study: Blood contained ubiquitous expanded tumor TCRs more at resection than at follow-up.

The TCR was taken from a female donor with early-stage non-small cell lung cancer. Sequencing was performed on PBMCs, taken at surgery. J is TRBJ2-7 and V is TRBV5-1, with D possibly being TRBD1 (5 bases). CDR3 bases: TGCGCCAGCAGCTGGGCGCCAGGGCAAAACTACGAGCAGTACGTC. Its protein product is CASSWAPGQNYEQYV.